Below, 24 T cell receptor beta chains from the same sample are listed, as sequenced in a study of blood T cell repertoires in COVID-19 (dated by TCRdb to 2018 to 2020). The library was generated by the immunoSEQ multiplex PCR assay. Entries here come from immuneACCESS through TCRdb and include only in-frame sequences with V and J called. Some clones fail to appear in such tables; in the studies checked, an unresolved V gene covers under half of the shortfall, and the cause of the remainder is unknown. The sample has hundreds of thousands of clones on record, around 84% of them singletons. Jointly, the top ten make up over 4% of the sample. The specimen was PBMCs or T cells enriched from blood (not recorded which). All receptors come from a man in his forties who had been exposed to COVID-19.

V usage is TRBV19 and J usage is TRBJ2-7; 11 positions agree with TRBD1. Germline V lookup: CDR1 LNHDA, CDR2 SQIVND (reference sequence). The CDR3 has 15 amino acids. Germline trimming cut 4 bases from V and 3 bases from J; bases unmatched to any gene: 5. The CDR3 region has the DNA TGTGCCAGTAGTACCTCCGGGACAGGGGGCTACGAGCAGTACTTC. This translates into CASSTSGTGGYEQYF.

The genes are TRBV5-1 and TRBJ1-2, with D hard to call. CDR1 is SGHRS, CDR2 YFSETQ, per germline. There are 13 residues in the CDR3. V was pared by 4 bases and J by 8 bases, with 15 bases between. In DNA form, the CDR3 reads TGCGCCAGCAGCCGATCTTCGGTTTTCGGCTACACCTTC. This codes for CASSRSSVFGYTF.

The rearrangement links TRBV11-2 to TRBJ2-2; 9 bases are a match to TRBD2. Germline CDR1 reads SGHAT; CDR2 reads FQNNGV. Trimming took 5 bases from V and 6 from J; bases not matched to a gene: 10. The CDR3 has 16 residues. CDR3 in DNA: TGTGCCAGCAGCCCGGTAGGCGGGAGGGCCTCCGGGGAGCTGTTTTTT. The encoded protein is CASSPVGGRASGELFF.

CDR3 in amino acids: CASSASGGYNEQFF. The DNA for the CDR3 is TGTGCCAGCAGCGCTAGCGGGGGTTACAATGAGCAGTTCTTC. J is TRBJ2-1 and V is TRBV9; 10 nucleotides agree with TRBD2. The germline gives CDR1 SGDLS, CDR2 YYNGEE. V shed 3 bases and J 4 bases; nucleotides not matched to a gene: 1. The CDR3 has 14 residues.

The chain has TRBV3-1 (or the pseudogene TRBV3-2) and TRBJ1-3; D not resolved. Looked up from germline, CDR1 is LGHDT and CDR2 is YNNKEL (reference sequence). The CDR3 has 15 residues. V was shortened by 1 base and J by 0 bases, with 7 bases between the two germline ends. CDR3 region: CASSQGRSSGNTIYF. CDR3 coding DNA: TGTGCCAGCAGCCAAGGTCGGTCCTCTGGAAACACCATATATTTT.

V usage is TRBV11-2 and J usage is TRBJ2-1; a possible D gene is TRBD2 (5 bases). This CDR3 has 17 residues. The V end was cut by 1 base, the J end by 7 bases, with 20 bases between. Germline V gene data show CDR1 as SGHAT and CDR2 as FQNNGV. CDR3 coding DNA: TGTGCCAGCAGCTTAGGTTACGGTTCGTGGAGGAGAAATGAGCAGTTCTTC. Translated: CASSLGYGSWRRNEQFF.

The V call is TRBV11-3, the J call TRBJ1-1; unclear D gene. CDR1 and CDR2 (germline): SGHNT, YENEEA. Trimming stripped 1 base from V and 0 bases from J, with 12 bases between. The CDR3 covers 16 residues. CDR3 amino acids: CASSLGATALNTEAFF. In DNA form, the CDR3 reads TGTGCCAGCAGCTTAGGGGCCACTGCTCTGAACACTGAAGCTTTCTTT.

This chain connects TRBV5-4 to TRBJ2-5, with 7 positions matching TRBD2. J gave up 4 bases and V 2 bases, and 2 bases lay outside the gene matches. The V gene's germline CDR1 is SGHNT and CDR2 YYREEE (reference sequence). CDR3 length: 13 residues. The CDR3 DNA sequence: TGTGCCAGCAGCTTAGTAGCGGGAGAGACCCAGTACTTC. This codes for CASSLVAGETQYF.

CDR3 DNA sequence: TGTGCCTGGAGAGGAGCGGGAGGGACCTACGAGCAGTACTTC. Translated: CAWRGAGGTYEQYF. The chain joins TRBV30 to TRBJ2-7; 10 bases are shared with TRBD2. V trimming: 3 bases; J trimming: 2 bases; junction bases outside the gene matches: 4. Germline CDR1 GTSNPN, CDR2 SVGIG (reference sequence). This CDR3 has 14 amino acids. Complete variable domain (other parts from reference TRBV30 and TRBJ2-7): SQTIHQWPATLVQPVGSPLSLECTVEGTSNPNLYWYRQAAGRGLQLLFYSVGIGQISSEVPQNLSASRPQDRQFILSSKKLLLSDSGFYLCAWRGAGGTYEQYFGPGTRLTVT.

V usage is TRBV24-1 and J usage is TRBJ2-2; 7 bases are a match to TRBD1. The germline V gene has CDR1 KGHDR and CDR2 SFDVKD. J gave up 6 bases and V 9 bases, and 15 bases lay outside the gene matches. The CDR3 totals 16 residues. This CDR3 reads CATQEMTGKVAGELFF. CDR3 DNA sequence: TGTGCCACCCAGGAAATGACAGGGAAGGTGGCCGGGGAGCTGTTTTTT.

V gene TRBV14 combines with J gene TRBJ2-5; TRBD2 might be the D (5 bases). The CDR3 has 14 residues. Trimming removed 8 bases from V and 0 bases from J, with 13 bases in between. Germline CDR1 SGHDN, CDR2 FVKESK. The DNA of the CDR3 is TGTGCCAGCCTCAAAGCGGACCACCAAGAGACCCAGTACTTC. The encoded protein is CASLKADHQETQYF.

The chain combines TRBV5-1 with TRBJ2-7; unclear D gene. V lost 0 bases to trimming and J lost 4 bases, with 5 bases between them. The CDR3 contains 12 residues. In germline, CDR1 is SGHRS, CDR2 YFSETQ. CDR3 residues: CASSLGGYEQYF. DNA of the CDR3: TGCGCCAGCAGCTTGGGAGGTTACGAGCAGTACTTC.

V is TRBV19 and J is TRBJ2-3; 7 nucleotides align to TRBD2. This CDR3 has 13 amino acids. Per the germline V gene, CDR1 is LNHDA and CDR2 is SQIVND (reference sequence). V trimming: 5 bases; J trimming: 3 bases; junction bases outside the gene matches: 2. The CDR3 here is CASSRLATDTQYF. The CDR3 nucleotides are TGTGCCAGTAGTCGACTAGCTACAGATACGCAGTATTTT.

The rearrangement joins TRBV4-1 to TRBJ1-2; D possibly corresponds to TRBD1 (6 bases). With 3 bases removed from V and 4 bases from J, the gap between germline ends came to 15 bases. The germline CDR1 and CDR2 sequences are MGHRA and YSYEKL. CDR3 size: 15 residues. The chain's CDR3 is CASSQLTQGTYGYTF. DNA for the CDR3: TGCGCCAGCAGCCAGTTGACCCAGGGGACCTATGGCTACACCTTC.

This clone was found once. The rearrangement uses TRBV7-8 and TRBJ2-1, with a possible D match to TRBD2 (6 bases). This CDR3 is built from 15 residues. From germline, CDR1 is SGHVS and CDR2 FQNEAQ. The V gene lost 5 bases and the J gene lost 3 bases, with 14 bases spanning the gap. CDR3 DNA: TGTGCCAGCAGCCCGAATAGCGGCTACTACAATGAGCAGTTCTTC. Its translation: CASSPNSGYYNEQFF.

The chain recombines TRBV5-1 with TRBJ2-7, with D perhaps TRBD2 (6 bases). The V and J ends lost 6 bases and 2 bases respectively, with 18 bases between them. Per germline, CDR1 SGHRS and CDR2 YFSETQ. There are 15 residues in the CDR3. The CDR3 nucleotides are TGCGCCAGCAAAAACGGGGCGGGGACCGCCTACGAGCAGTACTTC. It translates to CASKNGAGTAYEQYF.

This chain joins TRBV18 and TRBJ1-5; 8 bases are shared with TRBD1. The length of the CDR3 is 14 residues. Germline loops: CDR1 KGHSH, CDR2 LQKENI. Trimming cost V 6 bases and J 5 bases; bases outside gene matches: 6. CDR3 in amino acids: CASSQAGGDQPQHF. As DNA, the CDR3 is TGTGCCAGCTCCCAAGCAGGGGGCGATCAGCCCCAGCATTTT.

The chain carries TRBV10-3 and TRBJ1-2, with a possible D match to TRBD1 (6 bases). Germline V gene sequence: CDR1 ENHRY, CDR2 SYGVKD. Trimming left V 2 bases short and J 2 bases short, with 6 bases between. CDR3 length: 13 amino acids. DNA of the CDR3: TGTGCCATCAGTGAGCAGGGGAACTATGGCTACACCTTC. Its protein is CAISEQGNYGYTF.

The rearrangement links TRBV2 to TRBJ2-7; 8 nucleotides line up with TRBD2. Per germline, CDR1 SNHLY and CDR2 FYNNEI. This CDR3 contains 14 residues. Trimming took 4 bases from V and 6 from J; bases not matched to a gene: 8. The CDR3 region is CASSVGGRKSEQYF. The CDR3 nucleotides read TGTGCCAGCAGTGTAGGCGGGAGGAAGAGCGAGCAGTACTTC.

The genes are TRBV7-5 and TRBJ1-3; the table calls TRBD1, which could not be checked here. TRBV7-5 is annotated as a pseudogene. The CDR3 consists of 16 residues. CDR3 in DNA: TGTGCCAGAAGCTCTTCAGGGCCCCTCCTTGGAAACACCATATATTTT. Encoded protein: CARSSSGPLLGNTIYF.

For the CDR3, the DNA is TGTGCCAGCAGTTTACGCGGGAGGGCCGTGGGGGAGCAGTTCTTC. Amino acid sequence: CASSLRGRAVGEQFF. The gene calls are TRBV27 and TRBJ2-1; 9 nucleotides align to TRBD2. CDR1 and CDR2 (germline): MNHEY, SMNVEV (reference sequence). Germline trimming cut 2 bases from V and 10 bases from J; bases unmatched to any gene: 9. The CDR3 has 15 amino acids.

V and J are TRBV9 and TRBJ2-7; 9 nucleotides align to TRBD1. The ends lost 0 bases at V and 6 bases at J; junction bases unmatched: 4. Germline V gives CDR1 SGDLS, CDR2 YYNGEE. CDR3 length equals 14 residues. Here the CDR3 reads CASSVAPTGGEQYF. The CDR3 DNA reads TGTGCCAGCAGCGTAGCCCCGACAGGGGGCGAGCAGTACTTC. Filled out from reference TRBV9 and TRBJ2-7, the complete variable domain reads DSGVTQTPKHLITATGQRVTLRCSPRSGDLSVYWYQQSLDQGLQFLIQYYNGEERAKGNILERFSAQQFPDLHSELNLSSLELGDSALYFCASSVAPTGGEQYFGPGTRLTVT.

This clone has a single count. This chain joins TRBV5-6 and TRBJ1-2; D is perhaps TRBD1 (6 bases). CDR3 size: 12 residues. Trimming pared 5 bases from V and 2 bases from J, leaving 7 bases between. CDR1 is SGHDT and CDR2 is YYEEEE in the germline V gene. This CDR3 reads CASSQGNYGYTF. CDR3 in DNA: TGTGCCAGCAGTCAGGGGAACTATGGCTACACCTTC.

Comment on this clone: The sample carries other DNA sequences with the same CDR3. The chain couples TRBV3-1 (or the pseudogene TRBV3-2) to TRBJ2-7; D is unclear. The CDR3 covers 13 residues. The V gene lost 1 base and the J gene lost 4 bases, with 8 bases spanning the gap. The germline CDR1 and CDR2 sequences are LGHDT and YNNKEL (reference sequence). In DNA, the CDR3 is TGTGCCAGCAGCCAAGTTTCGTCTTACGAGCAGTACTTC. Protein product: CASSQVSSYEQYF.